Sequencing of this T cell receptor beta chain was carried out in a study of control samples from healthy donors and cancer patients. Trimming stripped 2 bases from V and 6 bases from J, with 8 bases between. The CDR3 extends over 12 amino acids. CDR1 and CDR2 from the germline V gene are SGHAT and FQNNGV. Measured with immunoSEQ multiplex PCR; TCRdb has only the in-frame clones, and not every one. Seen here are 100,000 to 150,000 clones, roughly 90% observed once, and the top ten hold around 2.1%. The receptor was isolated from a woman in her 50s in good health. The gene calls are TRBV11-2 and TRBJ2-7; D unclear. Material: blood. CDR3 coding DNA: TGTGCCAGCAGCTTAAGTGGCTTCGAGCAGTACTTC. Its translation is CASSLSGFEQYF.